This TCR beta chain was sequenced in a study of long-term antiretroviral therapy in people with HIV (dated by TCRdb to 2022 to 2024). General notes on the study: The earliest samples were collected about a decade before the 2015 WHO recommendation for immediate ART, when ART was typically delayed until CD4 counts fell. A retrospective serial study tested whether changes in peripheral blood TRB repertoire composition and diversity were associated with ART initiation and durable HIV suppression. No cross-contamination during QIAcube processing was shown when test extractions of a monoclonal T-cell line were performed alongside about 30 polyclonal samples. Of the 30 or so participants with HIV, about a dozen were female. A total of under 250 cryopreserved PBMC samples were contributed to the cohort by 30 adults with confirmed HIV infection, with samples collected serially over a mean of roughly six years (range 1-12).

In the case of this clone: Its antigen remains unidentified. Base qualities are missing; no much larger clone stands one base away.

The immunoSEQ hsTCRB v3.0 assay was used at survey level resolution for TRB variable region sequencing. The targeted TRB sequencing depth was about 35,000-55,000 T-cell genomes per sample. TRB libraries were pooled and sequenced on an Illumina MiSeq using a v3 150-cycle kit. Under the source paper's analysis protocol: Analysis of repertoires was carried out in R inside a reproducible Nextflow workflow spanning QC, data transformation and analysis. LymphoSeq2, an R package for exploring AIRR-Seq data, was used to implement custom analyses. After excluding a few samples that yielded fewer than 5000 total TRB sequences, 150 to 200 HIV repertoires remained for analysis. Among the roughly 190 retained HIV repertoires, 55 to 65 were collected before ART initiation and 120 to 130 after ART initiation. Repertoires were downsampled to 5000 TRB nucleotide sequences, and summary statistics were averaged over 100 downsampling iterations. TRB sequences were retained for analysis only if CDR3 regions of at least seven amino acids were present. Diversity was assessed using a clonality score derived from Shannon entropy and using the Gini coefficient. In the repertoire networks, any two of the top 5000 CDR3 amino acid sequences were linked whenever the two sequences differed by an edit distance of one. Antigen specificity groups and MHC restriction were predicted for TRB CDR3 amino acid sequences with GLIPH2. To flag known CMV, EBV, HIV or tissue antigen associations, CDR3 amino acid sequences were matched against VDJdb and McPAS-TCR. Pre-ART, post-ART and control groups were compared with Wilcoxon signed-rank tests and Holm-Bonferroni correction. TCRdb stores this immuneACCESS table with in-frame sequences only. Part of the clones is absent; in the studies checked, under half of the shortfall reflects unresolved V genes, and no reason is known for the rest. V and J calls and clone size are given by that table; D and trimming were obtained from the DNA. The sample table lists 18,000 or so clones, roughly nine tenths of them with a count of one. Jointly, the top ten make up roughly 9.3% of the sample.

At the junction V is shortened by 3 bases and J by 4 bases, with 11 bases in between. The CDR3 spans 14 residues, from the cysteine through the phenylalanine. The only DNA kept is the CDR3, 42 bases in frame from the first base. From a lookup of the germline V gene, CDR1 and CDR2 are MNHEY and SVGAGI. Participants were included only if at least one PBMC sample before ART initiation and at least two post-ART samples were available. All participants with HIV were treated in the United States of America. Before DNA extraction, cryopreserved samples of 1-10 million PBMC were thawed and washed. At the time of the earliest PBMC sample, participants with HIV were aged between roughly 23 and 60 years. PBMC samples from each participant spanned 1-4 timepoints before ART initiation and 2-8 timepoints after ART initiation, with a median of 7 samples. For every participant, serial HIV viral load, CD4+ T-cell count, ART history and demographic data were obtained. Genomic DNA was extracted from unsorted PBMC with a Qiagen kit on a QIAcube, processed in batches of 12 samples.

Paper-wide results and their limitations: Unsorted PBMC were profiled instead of sorted CD4+ and CD8+ T cells because pre-ART samples had limited cell numbers. Inferences about post-ART repertoire changes are limited because no data were available on ART adherence, viral resistance or therapy changes. Because PBMC availability was limited, only the TCR beta chain was sequenced, with no alpha chain pairing. The samples span the years 2004 to 2017, and the ART regimens used may be less effective than current regimens. Expanded TRB clones identified before ART initiation dominated the repertoire across all time points, though the dominance fluctuated and decreased in many PLHIV after ART. CDR3 length ranges in HIV repertoires were narrower than in controls, and network structure suggested an antigen-experienced repertoire with only a slight naive shift after ART. Starting ART was linked to a significant rise in TRB diversity, yet even with long-term ART the diversity remained significantly lower than in transplant donor controls.

The sequence links TRBV6-5 to TRBJ2-3; tentative D gene TRBD1, with 5 bases matching. The TCR sequence derives from a middle-aged man with HIV. This material consisted of unsorted PBMCs, taken 4.2 years after starting antiretroviral therapy. The DNA is as follows: TGTGCCAGCAGTTATAGCAGGGTACCAGATACGCAGTATTTT. It translates as CASSYSRVPDTQYF.